This T cell receptor (beta chain) was captured in a study of T cells in Graves' hyperthyroidism and ophthalmopathy (dated by TCRdb to between 2018 and 2021). The study in broad terms: Peripheral blood was collected at initial diagnosis, before any treatment. For training and testing, the approximately 92 patients in the discovery cohort were randomly divided in a 7:3 ratio. In several Graves' hyperthyroidism patients, the study also compared T-cell repertoires from thyroid tissue with T-cell repertoires from blood. Following sampling, methimazole starting at 30 mg daily was given to hyperthyroidism patients, and high-dose intravenous methylprednisolone was given to ophthalmopathy patients. TCR V-J signatures able to tell the groups apart were searched for in a discovery cohort of 90 to 100 patients, of whom around 43 had Graves' ophthalmopathy and about 55 had stable Graves' hyperthyroidism. Prospective prediction of ophthalmopathy was tested in an independent validation cohort of 18 to 20 hyperthyroidism patients and 15 to 17 patients who later progressed to ophthalmopathy. TCR Vbeta CDR3 sequencing of 120 to 150 peripheral blood samples (over 40 ophthalmopathy, approximately 80 hyperthyroidism and around 17 progressor patients) is reported in the paper.

Ophthalmopathy patients had moderately to severely active disease, Clinical Activity Score of at least 3, NOSPECS grade of at least 4, and duration under 3 months. The study excluded patients with uncontrolled infections, other autoimmune diseases, pregnancy or lactation. Clinical symptoms, serum thyroxine and TRAb, thyroid ultrasound, and orbital computed tomography formed the basis for the diagnoses. PBMCs were isolated from 8 to 10 ml of fresh peripheral blood by Ficoll-Paque density gradient centrifugation. Total RNA was extracted with Trizol reagent, and quality was checked on an Agilent 2100 Bioanalyzer. Overall results and qualifications from the work: A 13 V-J signature model separated ophthalmopathy from stable hyperthyroidism, with about 90% sensitivity and roughly 81% specificity in cross-validation and 80%/75% in testing. No statistical method was used to set the sample size in advance, and investigators knew the group allocation. Most expanded thyroid clonotypes (frequency above 0.001) were also found in blood, which suggests that blood repertoires may mirror thyroid immune responses. In validation, the model predicted progression to ophthalmopathy with roughly 70% sensitivity and about 73% specificity, a median of about six months before onset.

Amplification of TCR beta CDR3 regions was carried out from RNA transcripts. For the first round of RT-PCR on the TCR CDR3, the HTBI primer set was used together with the Qiagen OneStep RT-PCR kit. A second multiplex PCR round built the libraries, followed by size selection and purification. Libraries were sequenced paired-end with 100 bp reads on an Illumina HiSeq2000. The authors processed their data as follows. SOAPnuke was used to process the raw data, removing reads that contained adapters or uncalled bases, had a mean Phred below 15, or lacked an exact match to the constant primer or identifier. High-quality paired reads were merged with COPE v1.2.5, and unique nucleotide sequences were defined as clonotypes. MiTCR v1.1 was used to align clonotypes to the IMGT TRBV, TRBD and TRBJ reference segments. Only V-J combinations with frequency above 0.0001, covering 99% to 99.2% of repertoires, were analysed. A TCS score was defined as the ratio of F50 (clonal expansion) to E x V (chaos), with BLOSUM62-based TCRdist applied between CDR3 peptides within each V-J. Welch's t-statistics and random forest reduced 450 to 600 V-J features to 13, which were used in a naive Bayes classifier (R e1071). TCRdb handled the public reads itself, with Q25 trimming in fastp and clone calling in MiXCR, and kept productive beta chains. Each entry merges the rows of one CDR3 protein and shows their most common DNA and genes. TCRdb, not the original authors, processed these V and J calls. The sample has about 640,000 distinct CDR3 sequences on record, about 20% of them singletons. Together, the top ten hold 30% to 40% of the sample.

CDR1 and CDR2 were assigned from the germline V gene as MDHEN and SYDVKM. V is pruned by 2 bases and J by 4 bases, leaving 14 bases of the junction without a gene match. The CDR3 spans 18 residues, from the cysteine through the phenylalanine. Kept here is only the CDR3 DNA, which spans 54 bases and is read in frame from base 1. The table lists this clonotype with many counts. The clone's antigen remains unknown. No much larger clonotype is one base removed from it; base qualities were not supplied. This receptor was identified in a young man with Graves' ophthalmopathy. The chain was built from TRBV28 and TRBJ1-5; the central 7 bases match TRBD1. The sample consisted of blood. The DNA sequence is TGTGCCAGCAGTTTAAGCTTAAGGCAGACAGGGCTGAATCAGCCCCAGCATTTT. It translates to CASSLSLRQTGLNQPQHF.